This T cell receptor (beta chain) was recorded in a study of beta chain features in type 1 diabetes. Notes on this clone: Its antigen is unknown.

CD4+ naive, central memory, regulatory and stem cell-like memory cells were sorted via CD45RO/CCR7/CD25/CD127/CD95/CD27. Findings and limits, study-wide: More deletions and fewer insertions at VDJ junctions were found in patients with type 1 diabetes. Shorter TCRB CDR3s, moderately but significantly so, were found in Type 1 diabetes patients in all four CD4+ subsets.

The entirety of the isolated RNA underwent reverse transcription, so expressed TCRB transcripts were sequenced. Generated by immunoSEQ multiplex PCR, the TCRdb table keeps only in-frame clones and is missing some. The sample has 400,000 or so clones, around 10% seen once. The sample comprised central memory CD4+ T cells from blood. The sequence derives from a man younger than 45 with type 1 diabetes.

CDR3 loop: CASSEPPGRQETQYF. CDR3 nucleotides: TGTGCCAGCAGTGAACCCCCGGGAAGGCAAGAGACCCAGTACTTC. The rearrangement links TRBV25-1 to TRBJ2-5, with a tentative D call TRBD2 (5 bases). The ends were cut back, 2 bases at V and 2 bases at J, with 12 bases in the middle. The CDR3 has 15 amino acids. CDR1 and CDR2 from the germline V gene are MGHDK and SYGVNS.